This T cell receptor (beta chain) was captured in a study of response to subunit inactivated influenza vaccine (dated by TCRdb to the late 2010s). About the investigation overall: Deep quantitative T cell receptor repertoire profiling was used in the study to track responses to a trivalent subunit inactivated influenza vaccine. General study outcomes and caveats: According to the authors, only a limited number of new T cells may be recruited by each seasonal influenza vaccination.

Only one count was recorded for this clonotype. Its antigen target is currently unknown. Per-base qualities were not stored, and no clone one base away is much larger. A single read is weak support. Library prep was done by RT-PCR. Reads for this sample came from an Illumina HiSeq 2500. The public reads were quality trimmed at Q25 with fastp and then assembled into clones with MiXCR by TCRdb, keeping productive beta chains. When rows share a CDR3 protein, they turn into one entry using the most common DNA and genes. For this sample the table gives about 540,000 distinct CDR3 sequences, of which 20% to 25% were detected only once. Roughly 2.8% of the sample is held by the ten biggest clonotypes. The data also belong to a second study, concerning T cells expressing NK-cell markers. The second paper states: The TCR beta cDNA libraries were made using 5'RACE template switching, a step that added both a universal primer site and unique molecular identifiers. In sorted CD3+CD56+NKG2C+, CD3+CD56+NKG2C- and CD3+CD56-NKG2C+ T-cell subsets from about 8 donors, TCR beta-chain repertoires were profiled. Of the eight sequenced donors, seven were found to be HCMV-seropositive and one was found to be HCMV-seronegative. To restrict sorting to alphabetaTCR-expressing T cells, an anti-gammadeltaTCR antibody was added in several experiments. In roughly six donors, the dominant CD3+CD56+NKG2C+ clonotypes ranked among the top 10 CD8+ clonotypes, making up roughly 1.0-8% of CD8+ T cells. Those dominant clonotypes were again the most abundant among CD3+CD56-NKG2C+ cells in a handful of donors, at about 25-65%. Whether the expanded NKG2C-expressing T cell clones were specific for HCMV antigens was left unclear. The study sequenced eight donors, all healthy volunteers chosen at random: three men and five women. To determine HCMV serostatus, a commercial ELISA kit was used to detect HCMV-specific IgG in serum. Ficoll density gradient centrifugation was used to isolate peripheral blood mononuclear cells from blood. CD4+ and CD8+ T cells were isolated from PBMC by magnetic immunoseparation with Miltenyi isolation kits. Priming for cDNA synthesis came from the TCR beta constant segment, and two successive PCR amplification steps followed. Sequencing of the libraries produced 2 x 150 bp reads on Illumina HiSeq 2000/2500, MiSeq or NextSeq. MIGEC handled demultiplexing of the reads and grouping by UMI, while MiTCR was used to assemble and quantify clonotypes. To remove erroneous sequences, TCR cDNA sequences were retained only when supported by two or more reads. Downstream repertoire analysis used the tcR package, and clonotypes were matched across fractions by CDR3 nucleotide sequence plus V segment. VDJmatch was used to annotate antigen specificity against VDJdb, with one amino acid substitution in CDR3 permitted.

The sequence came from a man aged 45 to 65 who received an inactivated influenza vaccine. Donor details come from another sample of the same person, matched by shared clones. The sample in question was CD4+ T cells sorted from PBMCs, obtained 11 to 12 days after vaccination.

In nucleotide form, the sequence is TGCGCCAGCAGGACACTAGCGTCGGGCACCGGGGAGCTGTTTTTT. It is translated as CASRTLASGTGELFF. The V and J segments used are TRBV5-1 and TRBJ2-2, and TRBD2 aligns with 7 junction nucleotides. Per the germline V gene, SGHRS is the CDR1 and YFSETQ is the CDR2. Unmatched junction bases come to 8, with V trimmed by 5 bases and J by 4 bases. CDR3 length: 15 amino acids, cysteine to phenylalanine. Only the CDR3 region is kept as DNA, spanning 45 bases read in frame from base 1.